Listed here are 16 T cell receptor beta chains from one sample, sequenced in a study of PD-1 blockade in mismatch repair-deficient tumors. TCRdb's copy holds only in-frame clones and misses some; the assay was immunoSEQ multiplex PCR. Of some 49,000 clones in the sample, 77% are singletons; the top ten hold roughly 3%. Specimen: PBMCs, collected before pembrolizumab treatment. These TCRs come from an adult with mismatch repair-deficient cancer.

The J gene is TRBJ2-2, the V gene TRBV18; the D is unclear. The CDR3 sequence is 14 residues long. The V gene's germline CDR1 is KGHSH and CDR2 LQKENI. Trimming left V 2 bases short and J 0 bases short, with 4 bases between. The CDR3 region has the DNA TGTGCCAGCTCACCAGGGGCGAACACCGGGGAGCTGTTTTTT. Translating gives CASSPGANTGELFF.

This rearrangement joins TRBV7-8 to TRBJ1-3; 8 positions match TRBD1. CDR3 length: 17 amino acids. V trimming: 2 bases; J trimming: 1 base; junction bases outside the gene matches: 7. Germline V gene lookup returns CDR1 SGHVS and CDR2 FQNEAQ. The CDR3 region is CASSLRRQGRSGNTIYF. CDR3 coding DNA: TGTGCCAGCAGCTTAAGAAGACAGGGGAGGTCTGGAAACACCATATATTTT.

The rearrangement uses TRBV14 and TRBJ2-7; weak D call: TRBD2 (6 bases). Germline assignment: CDR1 SGHDN and CDR2 FVKESK. V shed 4 bases and J shed 3 bases, with 19 bases lying between them. The CDR3 covers 16 residues. The CDR3 DNA sequence: TGTGCCAGCAGCCTCGGGAGCGGCAGGAATATCTACGAGCAGTACTTC. This gives the protein CASSLGSGRNIYEQYF.

The J gene is TRBJ1-2, the V gene TRBV27; 9 positions agree with TRBD1. J gave up 6 bases and V 2 bases, and 10 bases lay outside the gene matches. CDR3 length: 16 residues. Looked up from germline, CDR1 is MNHEY and CDR2 is SMNVEV (reference sequence). The CDR3 loop is CASSLALGTGRDGYTF. Written as DNA, the CDR3 is TGTGCCAGCAGTTTAGCTCTTGGGACAGGGAGGGATGGCTACACCTTC.

To note about this clone: The junction differs from germline at one of its ends, possibly a read error. The CDR3 is CASSRLLAGDYEQFF. The CDR3 DNA reads TGTGCTAGCAGCCGGTTACTAGCGGGAGATTATGAGCAGTTCTTC. The rearrangement links TRBV7-7 to TRBJ2-1, with 11 bases that match TRBD2. Germline V lookup: CDR1 SSHAT, CDR2 FNYEAQ (reference sequence). The length of the CDR3 is 15 residues.

The V gene is TRBV19, the J gene TRBJ2-1, with 7 bases lining up with TRBD2. Trimming removed 6 bases from V and 4 bases from J; junction bases left unmatched: 9. CDR3 size: 15 residues. From germline, CDR1 is LNHDA and CDR2 SQIVND (reference sequence). The CDR3 nucleotides are TGTGCCAGTAGCGACGCGGGGACTACATACAATGAGCAGTTCTTC. This sequence encodes CASSDAGTTYNEQFF.

V usage is TRBV7-6 and J usage is TRBJ2-1, with D perhaps matching TRBD2 (6 bases). This CDR3 spans 15 amino acids. The V gene lost 1 base and the J gene lost 8 bases, with 15 bases spanning the gap. The germline CDR1 and CDR2 sequences are SGHVS and FNYEAQ. As DNA, the CDR3 is TGTGCCAGCAGCTTAGTTCCGGGACTCGGACATGAGCAGTTCTTC. Its translation is CASSLVPGLGHEQFF.

J is TRBJ2-7 and V is TRBV30; the D call may be TRBD1 or TRBD2 (6 bases each). In germline, CDR1 is GTSNPN, CDR2 SVGIG (reference sequence). The CDR3 is made up of 14 amino acids. Trimming stripped 2 bases from V and 5 bases from J, with 16 bases between. CDR3 in DNA: TGTGCCTGGAGTCCCCGGGGGCGATTCCACGAGCAGTACTTC. Amino acids: CAWSPRGRFHEQYF.

The V and J genes are TRBV10-3 and TRBJ1-2; tentatively, D is TRBD1 (5 bases). The ends were cut back, 3 bases at V and 8 bases at J, with 13 bases in the middle. Per the germline V gene, CDR1 is ENHRY and CDR2 is SYGVKD. The CDR3 spans 13 residues. CDR3 nucleotides: TGTGCCATCAGTGAAGATGGGGGTTTAGGCTACACCTTC. Translated, it gives CAISEDGGLGYTF.

V and J are TRBV2 and TRBJ2-2, with D possibly being TRBD1 or TRBD2 (5 bases each). This CDR3 comprises 15 residues. Looked up from germline, CDR1 is SNHLY and CDR2 is FYNNEI. The germline V and J ends were trimmed by 7 bases and 3 bases, with 15 bases remaining between them. CDR3 loop: CASKSGTRDTGELFF. CDR3 sequence (DNA): TGTGCCAGCAAGTCGGGGACGAGAGACACCGGGGAGCTGTTTTTT.

As regards this clone: The same CDR3 also results from other DNA sequences found in this sample. The chain uses TRBV18 and TRBJ2-5; D may be TRBD1 (6 bases). The CDR3 spans 14 residues. Germline lookup yields CDR1 KGHSH and CDR2 LQKENI. Trimming removed 3 bases from V and 1 base from J, with 9 bases in between. In nucleotides, the CDR3 is TGTGCCAGCTCACCGACAGGCGGCCAAGAGACCCAGTACTTC. Protein product: CASSPTGGQETQYF.

CDR3 region: CASSAGEQGLQYF. The CDR3 DNA follows: TGTGCCAGCAGCGCAGGAGAACAGGGCCTTCAGTACTTC. This chain links TRBV9 with TRBJ2-4, with D tentatively TRBD1 (6 bases). This CDR3 has 13 residues. With 3 bases removed from V and 11 bases from J, the gap between germline ends came to 15 bases. The germline gives CDR1 SGDLS, CDR2 YYNGEE.

The chain uses TRBV15 and TRBJ2-3, with 7 bases matching TRBD1. CDR1 is LNHNV and CDR2 is YYDKDF in the germline V gene (reference sequence). This CDR3 spans 18 amino acids. The V gene end was trimmed by 5 bases and the J gene end by 0 bases; junction bases not matched to a gene: 14. The CDR3 nucleotides read TGTGCCACCAGCGTTACAGGGGCGAAGGGTCCCAGCACAGATACGCAGTATTTT. Its translation: CATSVTGAKGPSTDTQYF.

This chain's CDR3 is CASSLVPGYYNEQFF. The CDR3 DNA is TGTGCCAGCAGCTTAGTCCCGGGCTACTACAATGAGCAGTTCTTC. The chain combines TRBV7-8 with TRBJ2-1; D unresolved. The germline V gene encodes CDR1 SGHVS and CDR2 FQNEAQ. With 1 base removed from V and 3 bases from J, the gap between germline ends came to 10 bases. The CDR3 has 15 residues.

The chain recombines TRBV28 with TRBJ2-5; 8 nucleotides match TRBD1. The CDR3 has 15 amino acids. In germline, CDR1 is MDHEN, CDR2 SYDVKM. V trimming: 2 bases; J trimming: 3 bases; junction bases outside the gene matches: 5. Here the CDR3 DNA reads TGTGCCAGCAGTTTAACCCGGACAGGGAAAGAGACCCAGTACTTC. Its translation is CASSLTRTGKETQYF.

The chain employs TRBV11-2 and TRBJ2-1; 7 bases are a match to TRBD1. V trimming: 4 bases; J trimming: 6 bases; junction bases outside the gene matches: 6. This CDR3 is built from 14 residues. The germline V gene encodes CDR1 SGHAT and CDR2 FQNNGV. For the CDR3, the DNA is TGTGCCAGCAGCTATGACAGGGCTGGCAATGAGCAGTTCTTC. This encodes CASSYDRAGNEQFF.